A single sample gave rise to the 26 T cell receptor beta chains below, sequenced in a study of CD8+ T cells in alopecia areata. cDNA reverse transcribed from extracted RNA served as the sequencing template. Assay: immunoSEQ multiplex PCR; the TCRdb copy retains only in-frame clones and omits some. The sample shows roughly 260,000 clones, no singletons; the ten largest hold about 1.1%. Cells from pooled cutaneous lymph nodes were sorted by CD4, CD8alpha, NKG2D, NKG2ACE and other markers. The specimen was CD4+ T cells sorted from a lymph node. The receptors here all came from a C3H/HeJ mouse with alopecia areata. Mice of this strain are of MHC haplotype H2-k.

In this sample, this clone turned up a few times. Gene names and germline match the mouse. The CDR3 end falls 4 residues outside the read, so it is completed with the germline J gene. The rearrangement joins TRBV13-2 to TRBJ1-1; perhaps TRBD1 as D (6 bases). The ends were cut back, 2 bases at V and 1 base at J, with 9 bases in the middle. Germline V gene sequence: CDR1 NNHNN, CDR2 SYGAGS (reference sequence). The CDR3 loop spans 14 amino acids. The CDR3 reads CASGEGTKNTEVFF. The DNA read from the CDR3 is TGTGCCAGCGGTGAGGGGACAAAAAACACA.

This clone showed up just a few times. The gene names given are mouse names. The missing CDR3 end, 4 residues past where the read stops, is filled in from the germline J gene. Other DNA sequences in the same sample also yield this CDR3. The genes are TRBV5 and TRBJ2-3; D unresolved. This CDR3 is built from 16 residues. CDR1 and CDR2 from the germline V gene are LGHNA and YNLKQL (reference sequence). The V end lost 1 base, the J end lost 3 bases, and 14 bases lay between the germline ends. The CDR3 bases that were read are TGTGCCAGCAGCCAAGGGGGAGGGAGAGGGGCAGAA. It translates to CASSQGGGRGAE. The entire CDR3 sequence reads CASSQGGGRGAETLYF.

A few counts support this clone. Gene labels here are mouse ones. The DNA ends 4 residues before the CDR3 does, and the rest of the CDR3 is filled in from the germline J gene. V gene TRBV13-1 combines with J gene TRBJ1-1; 10 bases are shared with TRBD1. Looked up from germline, CDR1 is NSHNY and CDR2 is SYGAGN. CDR3 size: 14 residues. CDR3 amino acids: CASSGGQGISEVFF. The CDR3 bases that were read are TGTGCCAGCAGTGGGGGACAGGGGATCTCA.

This clone turned up a few times. The genes and germline here are from mouse. The CDR3 end is not reached by the read, which stops 4 residues before it; the germline J gene fills it in. V gene TRBV19 combines with J gene TRBJ2-7, with 8 bases identical to TRBD2. Trimming at V came to 0 bases and at J to 0 bases, leaving 5 bases not matched to a gene. The germline gives CDR1 FNHDT, CDR2 SITEND (reference sequence). This CDR3 region has 16 residues. The CDR3 DNA, read in part, is TGTGCCAGCAGTATAGTGGCTGGGGGGAGCTCCTAT. Its translation is CASSIVAGGSSY. In full, the CDR3 is CASSIVAGGSSYEQYF.

About this clone itself: Mouse germline and gene names are used. The sequenced fragment ends 4 residues before the CDR3 boundary, so the rest is inferred from the germline J gene. The rearrangement uses TRBV19 and TRBJ2-3; D unclear. The germline V gene has CDR1 FNHDT and CDR2 SITEND (reference sequence). This CDR3 contains 13 residues. V shed 1 base and J shed 0 bases, with 3 bases lying between them. The sequenced CDR3 bases are TGTGCCAGCAGTATAATGAGTGCAGAA. Amino acids: CASSIMSAE. The full CDR3 is CASSIMSAETLYF.

Comments on this clone: Gene names are the mouse ones. The read terminates 4 residues before the CDR3 end, so the remaining end is supplied by the germline J gene. The same CDR3 is also encoded by other DNA sequences in this sample. This chain uses TRBV31 with TRBJ2-5, with TRBD2 as a possible D gene (6 bases). The CDR3 is 14 amino acids. Germline CDR1 is GKSSPN and CDR2 is SITVG. V lost 1 base and J lost 3, with 11 bases in between. CDR3 in amino acids: CAWSPGLGQDTQYF. The sequenced CDR3 bases are TGTGCCTGGAGTCCGGGGCTGGGGCAAGAC.

This clone was seen more than once but under ten times. These gene names are mouse names. The read gets to within 4 residues of the CDR3 end, and the germline J gene fills in the rest. The chain couples TRBV13-3 to TRBJ2-5, with 7 bases matching TRBD1. The CDR3 has 15 amino acids. CDR1 is NNHDY and CDR2 is SYVADS in the germline V gene. The V segment lost 5 bases and the J segment 3 bases; nucleotides outside the gene matches: 9. The part of the CDR3 DNA that was read is TGTGCCAGCAGCCCCATCCGGGACAGACAAGAC. Protein sequence: CASSPIRDRQD. The entire CDR3 protein is CASSPIRDRQDTQYF.

The sample holds a few counts of this clone. The gene symbols are mouse symbols. The missing CDR3 end, 4 residues past where the read stops, is filled in from the germline J gene. The same CDR3 also results from other DNA sequences found in this sample. The V and J genes are TRBV19 and TRBJ1-2; D unclear. Germline V gene sequence: CDR1 FNHDT, CDR2 SITEND (reference sequence). V was clipped by 2 bases and J by 0 bases, with 5 bases between them. This CDR3 comprises 13 residues. The DNA read from the CDR3 is TGTGCCAGCAGTATTACAACAAACTCC. Amino acids: CASSITTNS. The whole CDR3 protein is CASSITTNSDYTF.

A few counts support this clone. The gene symbols are mouse symbols. The read ends 3 residues before the CDR3 terminus; that terminus is restored from the germline J gene. The same CDR3 arises from other DNA sequences in this sample as well. The V gene is TRBV19, the J gene TRBJ1-6, with 10 bases identical to TRBD1. TRBJ1-6 is annotated as an ORF whose role is uncertain. CDR3 length: 15 amino acids. Looked up from germline, CDR1 is FNHDT and CDR2 is SITEND (reference sequence). Trimming cost V 4 bases and J 6 bases; bases outside gene matches: 4. The sequenced CDR3 bases are TGTGCCAGCAGTCCCGGGACAGGGGTTAATTCGCCC. Its protein is CASSPGTGVNSP. The CDR3, in full, reads CASSPGTGVNSPLYF.

This clone was found a few times. Gene names are the mouse ones. Coverage ceases 4 residues before the CDR3 finishes, and the germline J gene fills in the end. The chain employs TRBV2 and TRBJ2-2, with 10 bases that match TRBD1. Germline lookup yields CDR1 LGHNA and CDR2 YSYQKL. The CDR3 covers 15 residues. Trimming cost V 4 bases and J 4 bases; bases outside gene matches: 3. Partial CDR3 DNA: TGTGCCAGCAGCCGGGACAGGGGTGTCACCGGG. It yields the protein CASSRDRGVTG. The full CDR3 reads CASSRDRGVTGQLYF.

This clone was recorded a few times. The gene symbols are mouse symbols. The observed sequence ends 4 residues before the CDR3 terminus, with the missing tail filled in from the germline J gene. The chain joins TRBV13-3 to TRBJ2-7; D unresolved. CDR1 is NNHDY and CDR2 is SYVADS in the germline V gene. This CDR3 is built from 14 residues. V lost 3 bases to trimming and J lost 0 bases, with 10 bases between them. The CDR3 protein is CASSVTNHSYEQYF. CDR3 bases read: TGTGCCAGCAGTGTGACAAACCACTCCTAT.

This clone was detected a few times. Mouse gene names and germline throughout. The read ends 4 residues early relative to the CDR3; the germline J gene fills the gap. The V call is TRBV31, the J call TRBJ2-2; possible D gene TRBD1, 6 bases. The CDR3 runs to 11 residues. CDR1 is GKSSPN and CDR2 is SITVG in the germline V gene. The CDR3 loop is CAWRQGGQLYF. The sequenced CDR3 bases are TGTGCCTGGAGGCAGGGGGGG.

This clone was picked up a small number of times. Genes and germline are mouse. The read finishes 3 residues shy of the CDR3 end, and the germline J gene is used to complete it. This chain joins TRBV3 and TRBJ1-6; 7 nucleotides align to TRBD1. TRBJ1-6 is filed as an ORF, its function uncertain. The germline CDR1 and CDR2 sequences are SNHLY and FYNGKV (reference sequence). The trim removed 5 bases at V and 0 bases at J, leaving 7 bases unmatched. The CDR3 loop spans 17 amino acids. CDR3 sequence reads: CASSPPTGDSYNSPLYF. Partial CDR3 DNA: TGTGCCAGCAGCCCTCCCACAGGGGATTCCTATAATTCGCCC.

This clone was recorded a few times. Gene and germline names: mouse. The sequenced fragment ends 4 residues before the CDR3 boundary, so the rest is inferred from the germline J gene. Other nucleotide sequences in the sample specify the same CDR3. The V call is TRBV19, the J call TRBJ1-2; D is ambiguous. CDR1 is FNHDT and CDR2 is SITEND in the germline V gene (reference sequence). Between the trimmed V and J ends, which lost 1 base and 4 bases, there was a span of 8 bases. This CDR3 spans 13 amino acids. CDR3 sequence: CASSIPGGSDYTF. Incomplete CDR3 DNA: TGTGCCAGCAGTATACCAGGCGGCTCC.

In the case of this clone: The genes and germline here are from mouse. Sequencing ends 4 residues short of the CDR3 end; the germline J gene provides the rest. The chain combines TRBV1 with TRBJ2-1; D possibly corresponds to TRBD2 (7 bases). The CDR3 runs to 15 residues. Germline lookup yields CDR1 NSQYPW and CDR2 LRSPGD (reference sequence). V lost 3 bases and J lost 5, with 14 bases in between. CDR3 sequence reads: CTCSAPGGGDAEQFF. CDR3 DNA, as far as it was read: TGCACCTGCAGTGCGCCTGGGGGCGGGGATGCT.

This clone was picked up a small number of times. All gene names here are mouse names. The read finishes 4 residues shy of the CDR3 end, and the germline J gene is used to complete it. The chain joins TRBV5 to TRBJ2-2; 14 bases are shared with TRBD2. Per the germline V gene, CDR1 is LGHNA and CDR2 is YNLKQL (reference sequence). CDR3 length equals 18 residues. Unmatched junction bases numbered 5, after V lost 4 bases and J lost 1 base. CDR3 sequence reads: CASSPQGLGGLNTGQLYF. The sequenced part of the CDR3 DNA is TGTGCCAGCAGCCCTCAGGGACTGGGGGGGCTAAACACCGGG.

This clone was seen at least ten times. The gene names here belong to mouse. The read ends 4 residues shy of where the CDR3 ends; the end is completed using the germline J gene. The rearrangement links TRBV17 to TRBJ2-1; TRBD2 might be the D (6 bases). The CDR3 totals 15 residues. Germline CDR1 MNHDT, CDR2 YYDKIL. Trimming left V 0 bases short and J 6 bases short, with 12 bases between. CDR3 in amino acids: CASSRDGGLLAEQFF. CDR3 bases read: TGTGCTAGCAGTAGAGATGGGGGACTCCTTGCT.

This clone was found many times. Gene names and germline match the mouse. The DNA ends 4 residues before the CDR3 does, and the rest of the CDR3 is filled in from the germline J gene. The V and J genes are TRBV14 and TRBJ2-2; TRBD1 matches at 10 bases. Trimming took 4 bases from V and 3 from J; bases not matched to a gene: 6. This CDR3 is built from 16 residues. Per the germline V gene, CDR1 is SGHDT and CDR2 is FRDEAV. CDR3 region: CASSRRDRGDTGQLYF. Partial CDR3 DNA: TGTGCCAGCAGTCGCCGGGACAGGGGAGACACCGGG. Based on the CDR3 plus reference TRBV14 and TRBJ2-2, the full variable domain is EAGVTQSPRYAVLQEGQAVSFWCDPISGHDTLYWYQQPRDQGPQLLVYFRDEAVIDNSQLPSDRFSAVRPKGTNSTLKIQSAKQGDTATYLCASSRRDRGDTGQLYFGEGSKLTVL.

This clone came up a few times. Mouse names are used for the genes. CDR3 DNA (partial): TGTGCCAGCACCAACAGTAGTGCAGAA. It encodes CASTNSSAE. The full-length CDR3 reads as CASTNSSAETLYF. The rearrangement uses TRBV13-1 and TRBJ2-3; D is unclear. The read terminates 4 residues before the CDR3 end, so the remaining end is supplied by the germline J gene. Germline CDR1 and CDR2: NSHNY and SYGAGN. The CDR3 runs 13 residues. Trimming pared 6 bases from V and 0 bases from J, leaving 8 bases between.

This clone has just a few counts. Gene names are the mouse ones. The read terminates 4 residues ahead of where the CDR3 ends, so the germline J gene completes it. In the same sample, other DNA sequences code for this CDR3. V gene TRBV13-2 combines with J gene TRBJ2-2; the D is unclear. The CDR3 runs to 12 residues. Trimming removed 5 bases from V and 2 bases from J, with 4 bases in between. CDR1 and CDR2 from the germline V gene are NNHNN and SYGAGS (reference sequence). CDR3 DNA (partial): TGTGCCAGCGGACAGAACACCGGG. Its translation is CASGQNTG. From start to end, the CDR3 is CASGQNTGQLYF.

Points on this clone: Each gene name is a mouse one. The CDR3 end lies 4 residues beyond the end of the read and is filled in from the germline J gene. This chain links TRBV5 with TRBJ2-5; maybe TRBD2 (6 bases). CDR1 and CDR2 (germline): LGHNA, YNLKQL (reference sequence). This CDR3 comprises 15 residues. Trimming stripped 0 bases from V and 2 bases from J, with 9 bases between. CDR3 DNA (partial): TGTGCCAGCAGCCAAGATGGGGGACCCCAAGAC. Protein product: CASSQDGGPQD. The entire CDR3 protein is CASSQDGGPQDTQYF.

This clone occurred a few times. Mouse gene names and germline throughout. The CDR3 extends 4 residues past the end of the read, so its final part is completed from the germline J gene. This chain connects TRBV13-2 to TRBJ2-2, with a weak D call TRBD1 (8 bases). The V gene's germline CDR1 is NNHNN and CDR2 SYGAGS (reference sequence). This CDR3 contains 14 residues. V was cut by 4 bases and J by 4 bases, with 11 bases left in between. Partial CDR3 DNA: TGTGCCAGCGGTTACAGGGGGGGCACCGGG. Translated, it gives CASGYRGGTG. The whole CDR3 sequence is CASGYRGGTGQLYF.

About this clone: The genes and germline here are from mouse. CDR3 bases read: TGCACCTGCAGTGCAGATGGGGGGACAAACTCC. Translation gives CTCSADGGTNS. The entire CDR3 protein reads CTCSADGGTNSDYTF. This chain links TRBV1 with TRBJ1-2; tentatively, D is TRBD1 (5 bases). The CDR3 is cut off 4 residues early in the read; its end comes from the germline J gene. V lost 0 bases and J 0 bases, leaving 8 bases between the germline ends. This CDR3 is 15 amino acids long. The germline CDR1 and CDR2 sequences are NSQYPW and LRSPGD (reference sequence).

In this sample, this clone turned up many times. The germline and genes are mouse ones. The read halts 4 residues ahead of the CDR3 end, with the missing end drawn from the germline J gene. The sample holds other DNA sequences that translate to the same CDR3. This chain uses TRBV5 with TRBJ2-7; 7 positions agree with TRBD1. Germline loops: CDR1 LGHNA, CDR2 YNLKQL (reference sequence). The CDR3 sequence is 12 residues long. The DNA read from the CDR3 is TGTGCCAGCAGCCCCGACAGGGAT. Translated: CASSPDRD. The full CDR3 protein is CASSPDRDEQYF.

This clone has only a few counts. The listed genes are named as in mouse. The read falls 4 residues short of the CDR3 end, and the missing part is taken from the germline J gene. The chain uses TRBV13-1 and TRBJ1-2; TRBD1 aligns across 7 bases. This CDR3 region has 12 residues. Germline assignment: CDR1 NSHNY and CDR2 SYGAGN. Here the CDR3 reads CASSETGFDYTF. CDR3 DNA (partial): TGTGCCAGCAGTGAGACAGGGTTC.

This clone occurred a few times. Mouse gene names and germline throughout. The DNA read from the CDR3 is TGTGCCAGCAGCTACGACAGGGGCACA. It is translated as CASSYDRGT. The whole CDR3 region reads CASSYDRGTEVFF. The chain links TRBV5 to TRBJ1-1; 8 bases align to TRBD1. The observed sequence ends 4 residues before the CDR3 terminus, with the missing tail filled in from the germline J gene. V gave up 5 bases and J gave up 4 bases; unmatched junction bases: 3. This CDR3 has 13 residues. Germline V gene sequence: CDR1 LGHNA, CDR2 YNLKQL (reference sequence).